These 23 T cell receptor beta chains were all obtained from the same sample, sequenced in a study of cytomegalovirus exposure and HLA in healthy donors. Primers for the PCR totalled 60 Vbeta and 13 Jbeta. This table comes from immunoSEQ multiplex PCR, and its TCRdb copy is limited to in-frame clones, with some not included. This sample has around 150,000 clones; 70% to 90% occur once, and the top ten carry approximately 2%. The specimen was PBMCs. These receptor sequences come from a young woman in good health and CMV-seronegative.

The rearrangement links TRBV28 to TRBJ2-7; 12 bases agree with TRBD2. The V gene's germline CDR1 is MDHEN and CDR2 SYDVKM. The V gene end was trimmed by 6 bases and the J gene end by 9 bases; junction bases not matched to a gene: 9. CDR3 length: 14 residues. The CDR3 here is CASSPGLAGFGQYF. The DNA of the CDR3 is TGTGCCAGCAGCCCGGGACTAGCGGGTTTTGGGCAGTACTTC.

The V and J genes are TRBV5-6 and TRBJ2-3, with TRBD2 identical over 7 bases. The CDR3 spans 13 residues. The germline V gene has CDR1 SGHDT and CDR2 YYEEEE. The J segment lost 13 bases and the V segment lost 4 bases, leaving 12 bases of the junction unmatched. CDR3 bases: TGTGCCAGCAGCCTGGGAGGCCGGGGGGAAGAGTATTTT. Translation: CASSLGGRGEEYF.

The chain combines TRBV19 with TRBJ2-3, with a possible D match to TRBD1 (6 bases). The CDR3 covers 17 residues. Trimming removed 4 bases from V and 0 bases from J, with 17 bases in between. Per germline, CDR1 LNHDA and CDR2 SQIVND (reference sequence). The CDR3 nucleotides read TGTGCCAGTAGTAGTTCAGGGGTCGCAGGGAGCACAGATACGCAGTATTTT. Encoded protein: CASSSSGVAGSTDTQYF.

This chain connects TRBV29-1 to TRBJ2-7; D gene unclear. This CDR3 has 11 amino acids. The V end was cut by 5 bases, the J end by 1 base, with 6 bases between. Germline values: CDR1 SQVTM, CDR2 ANQGSEA. The CDR3 sequence is CSVLQSYEQYF. Here the CDR3 DNA reads TGCAGCGTTTTGCAGTCCTACGAGCAGTACTTC.

J is TRBJ1-2 and V is TRBV5-1; 7 bases agree with TRBD1. J lost 6 bases, V lost 7 bases, and 3 bases had no gene match. The germline V gene encodes CDR1 SGHRS and CDR2 YFSETQ. The CDR3 sequence is 11 residues long. DNA of the CDR3: TGCGCCAGCCGGGACAGAGATGGCTACACCTTC. Translated, it gives CASRDRDGYTF.

The chain couples TRBV4-1 to TRBJ2-3; maybe TRBD1 (6 bases). Germline CDR1 MGHRA, CDR2 YSYEKL. V dropped 1 base and J dropped 8 bases, with 16 bases sitting between them. CDR3 length: 15 amino acids. The CDR3 nucleotides are TGCGCCAGCAGCCAAGGGACAGCTAGTCGTACTACGCAGTATTTT. Translation gives CASSQGTASRTTQYF.

V usage is TRBV6-4 and J usage is TRBJ2-1; no firm D call. V shed 3 bases and J shed 6 bases, with 15 bases lying between them. The CDR3 is 15 amino acids. Germline V gene sequence: CDR1 MRHNA, CDR2 SNTAGT. CDR3 loop: CASSEVHGAGNEQFF. The CDR3 nucleotides are TGTGCCAGCAGTGAGGTTCACGGAGCCGGCAATGAGCAGTTCTTC.

DNA of the CDR3: TGCAGCGTTGAGGGGGGGCAGGGGAGCACTGAAGCTTTCTTT. Translated: CSVEGGQGSTEAFF. This rearrangement joins TRBV29-1 to TRBJ1-1; TRBD1 might be the D (6 bases). Between the trimmed V and J ends, which lost 3 bases and 4 bases, there was a span of 15 bases. This CDR3 has 14 amino acids. Germline-derived CDR1 and CDR2 are SQVTM and ANQGSEA.

The chain has TRBV5-4 and TRBJ1-6, with 7 bases identical to TRBD1. With V trimmed by 3 bases and J by 6 bases, 6 bases remained unmatched. The CDR3 is 15 amino acids. CDR1 and CDR2 from the germline V gene are SGHNT and YYREEE (reference sequence). CDR3 in amino acids: CASSSTGLLNSPLHF. The DNA for the CDR3 is TGTGCCAGCAGCTCGACAGGGTTACTTAATTCACCCCTCCACTTT.

This chain joins TRBV30 and TRBJ2-7, with 8 bases that match TRBD1. Germline V gene lookup returns CDR1 GTSNPN and CDR2 SVGIG (reference sequence). CDR3 size: 13 residues. V lost 4 bases to trimming and J lost 2 bases; unmatched junction nucleotides: 4. The DNA of the CDR3 is TGTGCCTGGACAGGGACAGGCACCTACGAGCAGTACTTC. As protein: CAWTGTGTYEQYF.

The chain is built from TRBV27 and TRBJ1-5, with D maybe TRBD1 (5 bases). The V gene lost 0 bases and the J gene lost 9 bases, with 12 bases spanning the gap. Germline V lookup: CDR1 MNHEY, CDR2 SMNVEV (reference sequence). The CDR3 extends over 14 amino acids. The CDR3 reads CASSLSGPAGPQHF. CDR3 nucleotides: TGTGCCAGCAGTTTATCGGGGCCAGCTGGGCCCCAGCATTTT.

In this sample, this clone turned up once. This sample also contains other DNA sequences that code for the same CDR3. The chain links TRBV5-1 to TRBJ2-7, with 9 bases matching TRBD1. This CDR3 contains 15 residues. Germline trimming cut 2 bases from V and 2 bases from J; bases unmatched to any gene: 5. Looked up from germline, CDR1 is SGHRS and CDR2 is YFSETQ. The DNA for the CDR3 is TGCGCCAGCAGCTTAGCCGGGACAGGGACCTACGAGCAGTACTTC. Protein sequence: CASSLAGTGTYEQYF.

The table lists this clone with a few counts. The chain uses TRBV7-9 and TRBJ1-2; maybe TRBD1 (6 bases). Trimming removed 5 bases from V and 8 bases from J, with 18 bases in between. The CDR3 loop spans 14 amino acids. In germline, CDR1 is SEHNR, CDR2 FQNEAQ (reference sequence). Written as DNA, the CDR3 is TGTGCCAGCAGCCCCCTAGGGGGGGGCGGGGGCTACACCTTC. Its protein is CASSPLGGGGGYTF. Full variable domain (missing parts from reference TRBV7-9 and TRBJ1-2): DTGVSQNPRHKITKRGQNVTFRCDPISEHNRLYWYRQTLGQGPEFLTYFQNEAQLEKSRLLSDRFSAERPKGSFSTLEIQRTEQGDSAMYLCASSPLGGGGGYTFGSGTRLTVV.

About this clone: This sample also contains other DNA sequences that code for the same CDR3. The chain employs TRBV4-2 and TRBJ2-3; TRBD2 aligns across 12 bases. This CDR3 comprises 16 residues. V gave up 1 base and J gave up 3 bases; unmatched junction bases: 2. Germline V CDR1 and CDR2: LGHNA, YNFKEQ. CDR3 sequence: CASSQGLAGVTDTQYF. CDR3 coding DNA: TGTGCCAGCAGCCAAGGACTAGCGGGGGTGACAGATACGCAGTATTTT.

This sequence joins TRBV5-4 and TRBJ1-1; a possible D gene is TRBD1 (6 bases). Germline V gene sequence: CDR1 SGHNT, CDR2 YYREEE (reference sequence). V was trimmed by 4 bases and J by 7 bases, leaving 20 bases between them. The CDR3 covers 15 residues. CDR3 sequence: CASSTQGFGRIEAFF. CDR3 DNA: TGTGCCAGCAGCACACAGGGCTTCGGGCGTATTGAAGCTTTCTTT.

The chain recombines TRBV18 with TRBJ1-2; a possible D gene is TRBD1 (5 bases). Per the germline V gene, CDR1 is KGHSH and CDR2 is LQKENI. Trimming shortened V by 3 bases and J by 5 bases, and 16 bases separated the two germline ends. The CDR3 is 15 residues long. The CDR3 nucleotides read TGTGCCAGCTCACCCTTCGGGCAGGGCGAATATGGCTACACCTTC. It yields the protein CASSPFGQGEYGYTF.

The chain combines TRBV28 with TRBJ2-1; 7 bases line up with TRBD1. CDR3 size: 17 residues. Germline-derived CDR1 and CDR2 are MDHEN and SYDVKM. Trimming cost V 2 bases and J 4 bases; bases outside gene matches: 11. This CDR3 is CASSLHRGRPPYNEQFF. The CDR3 DNA sequence: TGTGCCAGCAGTTTACACAGGGGAAGGCCCCCGTACAATGAGCAGTTCTTC.

This chain connects TRBV5-1 to TRBJ2-5, with D tentatively TRBD2 (6 bases). CDR1 and CDR2 from the germline V gene are SGHRS and YFSETQ. This CDR3 comprises 13 residues. The V and J ends lost 3 bases and 2 bases respectively, with 8 bases between them. The CDR3 protein is CASSSEGQETQYF. The CDR3 nucleotides are TGCGCCAGCAGCTCGGAGGGTCAAGAGACCCAGTACTTC. Variable domain in full (rest from reference TRBV5-1 and TRBJ2-5): KAGVTQTPRYLIKTRGQQVTLSCSPISGHRSVSWYQQTPGQGLQFLFEYFSETQRNKGNFPGRFSGRQFSNSRSEMNVSTLELGDSALYLCASSSEGQETQYFGPGTRLLVL.

The chain recombines TRBV7-9 with TRBJ1-1, with 7 nucleotides matching TRBD1. V lost 4 bases, J lost 1 base, and 6 bases stayed unmatched. Germline-derived CDR1 and CDR2 are SEHNR and FQNEAQ (reference sequence). CDR3 length: 15 amino acids. This CDR3 is CASSYWDSRNTEAFF. The CDR3 nucleotides are TGTGCCAGCAGCTATTGGGACAGCCGGAACACTGAAGCTTTCTTT.

This chain's CDR3 is CASNTDRNTEAFF. The CDR3 nucleotides are TGTGCCAGCAACACGGACAGAAACACTGAAGCTTTCTTT. The chain recombines TRBV2 with TRBJ1-1; possibly TRBD1 for D (6 bases). Germline V gene sequence: CDR1 SNHLY, CDR2 FYNNEI. Deletions cut 7 bases from V and 2 bases from J, with 11 bases between. This CDR3 is built from 13 residues.

This clone was seen a single time. The genes are TRBV10-1 and TRBJ2-7, with TRBD1 matching over 7 bases. The V and J ends lost 2 bases and 4 bases, in that order; junction bases with no gene match: 8. The CDR3 extends over 15 amino acids. In germline, CDR1 is WNHNN, CDR2 SYGVQD (reference sequence). The CDR3 loop is CASSEATGTEYEQYF. CDR3 DNA sequence: TGCGCCAGCAGTGAGGCTACCGGGACAGAGTACGAGCAGTACTTC.

The chain employs TRBV13 and TRBJ2-7; 12 nucleotides agree with TRBD2. Germline trimming cut 5 bases from V and 0 bases from J; bases unmatched to any gene: 5. CDR1 and CDR2 from the germline V gene are PRHDT and FYEKMQ (reference sequence). The CDR3 contains 16 residues. CDR3 loop: CASSPRTSGNSYEQYF. In nucleotides, the CDR3 is TGTGCCAGCAGCCCCCGGACTAGCGGGAACTCCTACGAGCAGTACTTC.

The genes are TRBV19 and TRBJ1-1; 9 positions agree with TRBD1. This CDR3 comprises 16 residues. Trimming took 2 bases from V and 4 from J; bases not matched to a gene: 8. Per germline, CDR1 LNHDA and CDR2 SQIVND (reference sequence). CDR3 protein: CASSIIWTGAGTEAFF. For the CDR3, the DNA is TGTGCCAGTAGTATAATCTGGACAGGGGCGGGCACTGAAGCTTTCTTT.